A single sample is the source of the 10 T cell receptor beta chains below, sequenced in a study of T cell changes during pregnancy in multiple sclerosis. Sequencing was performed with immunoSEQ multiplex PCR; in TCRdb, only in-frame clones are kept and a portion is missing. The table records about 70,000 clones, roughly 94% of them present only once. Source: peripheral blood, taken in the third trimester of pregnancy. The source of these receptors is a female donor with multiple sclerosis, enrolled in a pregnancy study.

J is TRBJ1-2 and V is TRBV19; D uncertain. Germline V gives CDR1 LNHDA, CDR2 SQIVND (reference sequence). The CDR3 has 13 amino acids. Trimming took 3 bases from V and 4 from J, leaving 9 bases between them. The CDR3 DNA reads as TGTGCCAGTAGTATGATGAGTAGCTATGGCTACACCTTC. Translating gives CASSMMSSYGYTF.

The CDR3 coding sequence is TGCGCCAGCAGCTTCGGCCAACAGGGGGCTATAGAGACCCAGTACTTC. It codes for CASSFGQQGAIETQYF. The rearrangement links TRBV5-1 to TRBJ2-5, with 9 positions matching TRBD1. Germline assignment: CDR1 SGHRS and CDR2 YFSETQ. After removal of 2 bases from V and 4 bases from J, the junction contained 9 bases not matched to a gene. The CDR3 runs to 16 residues. Variable domain in full (rest from reference TRBV5-1 and TRBJ2-5): KAGVTQTPRYLIKTRGQQVTLSCSPISGHRSVSWYQQTPGQGLQFLFEYFSETQRNKGNFPGRFSGRQFSNSRSEMNVSTLELGDSALYLCASSFGQQGAIETQYFGPGTRLLVL.

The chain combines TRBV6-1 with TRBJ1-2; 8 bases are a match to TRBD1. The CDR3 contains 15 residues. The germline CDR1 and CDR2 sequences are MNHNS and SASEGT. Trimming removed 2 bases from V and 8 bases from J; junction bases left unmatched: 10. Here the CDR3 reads CASSELDREDQGYTF. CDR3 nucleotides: TGTGCCAGCAGTGAATTGGACAGGGAAGATCAGGGCTACACCTTC.

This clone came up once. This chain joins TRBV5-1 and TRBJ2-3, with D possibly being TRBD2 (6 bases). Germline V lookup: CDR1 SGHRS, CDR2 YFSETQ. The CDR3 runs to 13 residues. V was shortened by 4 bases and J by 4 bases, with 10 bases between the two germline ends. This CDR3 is CASSPPGADTQYF. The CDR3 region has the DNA TGCGCCAGCAGCCCCCCGGGGGCAGATACGCAGTATTTT. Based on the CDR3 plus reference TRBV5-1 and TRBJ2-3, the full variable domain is KAGVTQTPRYLIKTRGQQVTLSCSPISGHRSVSWYQQTPGQGLQFLFEYFSETQRNKGNFPGRFSGRQFSNSRSEMNVSTLELGDSALYLCASSPPGADTQYFGPGTRLTVL.

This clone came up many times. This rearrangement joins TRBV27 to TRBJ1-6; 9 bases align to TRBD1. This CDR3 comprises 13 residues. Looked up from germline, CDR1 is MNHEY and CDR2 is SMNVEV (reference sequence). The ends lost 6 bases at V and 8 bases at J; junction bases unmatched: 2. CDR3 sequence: CASSYRGHSPLHF. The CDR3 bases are TGTGCCAGCAGCTACAGGGGGCATTCACCCCTCCACTTT.

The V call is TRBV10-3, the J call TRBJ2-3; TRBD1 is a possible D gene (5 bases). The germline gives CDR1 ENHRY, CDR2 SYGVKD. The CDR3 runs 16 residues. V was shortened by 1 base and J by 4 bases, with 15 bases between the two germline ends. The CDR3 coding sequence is TGTGCCATCAGTGAGTACTCGTTGGGGCTTTCAGATACGCAGTATTTT. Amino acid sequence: CAISEYSLGLSDTQYF.

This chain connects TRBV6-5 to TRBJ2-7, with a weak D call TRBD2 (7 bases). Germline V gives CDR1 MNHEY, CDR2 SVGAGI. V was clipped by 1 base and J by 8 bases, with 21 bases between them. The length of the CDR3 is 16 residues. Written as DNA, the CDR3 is TGTGCCAGCAGTTACTTCCCTGCCCCGCGGGGGCACAAGCAGTACTTC. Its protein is CASSYFPAPRGHKQYF.

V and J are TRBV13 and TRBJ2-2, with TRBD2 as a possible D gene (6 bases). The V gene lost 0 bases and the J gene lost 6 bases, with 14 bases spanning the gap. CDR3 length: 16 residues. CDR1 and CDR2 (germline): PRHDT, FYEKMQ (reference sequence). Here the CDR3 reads CASSLGFGGSAGELFF. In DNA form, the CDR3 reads TGTGCCAGCAGCTTAGGCTTCGGGGGTTCGGCCGGGGAGCTGTTTTTT.

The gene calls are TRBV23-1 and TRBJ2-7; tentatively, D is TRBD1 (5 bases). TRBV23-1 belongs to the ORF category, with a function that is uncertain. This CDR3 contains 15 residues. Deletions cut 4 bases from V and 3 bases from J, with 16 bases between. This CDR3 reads CASSPEQVIFYEQYF. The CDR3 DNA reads TGCGCCAGCAGTCCAGAACAGGTCATCTTCTACGAGCAGTACTTC.

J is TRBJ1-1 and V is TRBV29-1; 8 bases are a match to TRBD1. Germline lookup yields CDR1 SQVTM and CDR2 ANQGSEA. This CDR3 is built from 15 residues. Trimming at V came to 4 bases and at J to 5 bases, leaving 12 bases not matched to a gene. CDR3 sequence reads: CSVVNSQGAGTEAFF. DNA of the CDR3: TGCAGCGTTGTTAATTCCCAGGGGGCTGGTACTGAAGCTTTCTTT.